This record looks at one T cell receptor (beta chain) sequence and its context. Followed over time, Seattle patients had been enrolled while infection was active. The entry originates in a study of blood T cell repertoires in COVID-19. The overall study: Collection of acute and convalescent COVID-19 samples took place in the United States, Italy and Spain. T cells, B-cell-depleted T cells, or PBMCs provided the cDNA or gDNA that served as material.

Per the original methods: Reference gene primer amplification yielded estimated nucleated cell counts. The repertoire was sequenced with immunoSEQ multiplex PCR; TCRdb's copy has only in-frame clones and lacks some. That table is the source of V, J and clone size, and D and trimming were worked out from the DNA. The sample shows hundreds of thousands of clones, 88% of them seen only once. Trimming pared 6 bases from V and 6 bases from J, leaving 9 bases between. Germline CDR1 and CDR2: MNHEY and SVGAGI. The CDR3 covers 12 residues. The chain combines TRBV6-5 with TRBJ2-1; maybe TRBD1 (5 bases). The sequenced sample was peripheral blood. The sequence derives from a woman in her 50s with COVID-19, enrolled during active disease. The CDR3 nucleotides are TGTGCCAGCAGCCCAGGGTCCAATGAGCAGTTCTTC. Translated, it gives CASSPGSNEQFF.